The present TCR beta chain was sequenced within a study of esophageal squamous cell carcinoma under preoperative chemotherapy. Study at large: Both tumor-infiltrating lymphocytes and peripheral blood T cells had their TCR repertoires profiled.

Notes on this clonotype: The antigen is unknown.

Regarding the study as a whole: Peripheral T cells showed a significant TCR diversity increase after chemotherapy, unlike tumor-infiltrating lymphocytes. Abundant clones tended to shrink rather than expand after paclitaxel-nedaplatin. Peripheral T cells migrating into the tumor appeared to partly supply post-treatment tumor-infiltrating lymphocytes.

Time point given: after preoperative PTX-NDP chemotherapy. Each CDR3 protein is one row after TCRdb ran MiXCR on the PCR reads. The repertoire holds around 9,300 distinct CDR3 sequences, with over 40% as singletons. The sequence derives from a human donor with esophageal squamous cell carcinoma. The donor label of this sample is uncertain. Sampling was conducted from a patient given preoperative chemotherapy.

Here the CDR3 reads CASRAGTADTQFF. The CDR3 nucleotides are TGTGCCAGCAGGGCTGGGACAGCAGATACGCAGTTCTTC. This chain joins TRBV6-1 and TRBJ2-1, with 7 bases fitting TRBD1. V shed 6 bases, J shed 12 bases, and the junction held 11 bases outside the gene matches. CDR3 size: 13 residues. Germline assignment: CDR1 MNHNS and CDR2 SASEGT.